This T cell receptor (beta chain) emerged from a study of regulatory T cells in long-lasting Graves disease. Researchers made TCR beta libraries by using iRepertoire HTBI primers and running Arm-PCR on CDR3 regions. TCRdb processed the multiplex PCR reads anew with MiXCR; each CDR3 protein has one entry. The sample has about 470,000 distinct CDR3 sequences, under 25% seen once. Time point: persistent/refractory GD, antithyroid drugs over 5 years with positive TRAb. Construction of the TCR library relied on RNA isolated from PBMCs. Graves' disease diagnosis followed American Thyroid Association guidelines. There are 12 residues in the CDR3. CDR1 is SNHLY and CDR2 is FYNNEI in the germline V gene. V dropped 4 bases and J dropped 7 bases, with 8 bases sitting between them.

The V gene is TRBV2, the J gene TRBJ2-1; D is perhaps TRBD1 or TRBD2 (5 bases each). The sequence came from a female donor with Graves disease. The sequenced sample was peripheral blood mononuclear cells (PBMCs), obtained when the disease was refractory, from a patient treated with antithyroid drugs. As DNA, the CDR3 is TGTGCCAGCAGTGGAGGGGCGAATGAGCAGTTCTTC. It yields the protein CASSGGANEQFF.